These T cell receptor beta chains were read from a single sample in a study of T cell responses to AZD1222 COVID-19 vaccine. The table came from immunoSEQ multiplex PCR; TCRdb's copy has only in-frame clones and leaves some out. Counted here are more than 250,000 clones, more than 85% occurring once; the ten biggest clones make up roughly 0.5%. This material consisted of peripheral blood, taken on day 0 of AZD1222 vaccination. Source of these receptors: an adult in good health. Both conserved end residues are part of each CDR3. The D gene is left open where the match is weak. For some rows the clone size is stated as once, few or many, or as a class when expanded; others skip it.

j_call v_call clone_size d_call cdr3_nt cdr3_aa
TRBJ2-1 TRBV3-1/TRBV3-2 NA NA TGTGCCAGCAGCCTCCTCCGAGAGGGCGGTGAGCAGTTCTTC CASSLLREGGEQFF
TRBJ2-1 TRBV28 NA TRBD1 TGTGCCAGCAGTCTGCCTCCGGGACAGTCTCGATCTACGGAGTTCTTC CASSLPPGQSRSTEFF
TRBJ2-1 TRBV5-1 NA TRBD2 TGCGCCAGCAGCGCACTAGCGGGAGTTGAAGATGAGCAGTTCTTC CASSALAGVEDEQFF
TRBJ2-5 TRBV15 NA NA TGTGCCACTACCCCACAACCAGGGGAAGAGACCCAGTACTTC CATTPQPGEETQYF
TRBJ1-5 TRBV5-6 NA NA TGTGCCAGCAGCTTGGGGCCGGATCAGCCCCAGCATTTT CASSLGPDQPQHF
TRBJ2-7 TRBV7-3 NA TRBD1 TGTGCCAGCAGCCCGGGACAGGGGCATAACGAGCAGTACTTC CASSPGQGHNEQYF
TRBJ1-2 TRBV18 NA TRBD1 TGTGCCAGCTCACCGGGGACAGGGGTCGGCTACACCTTC CASSPGTGVGYTF
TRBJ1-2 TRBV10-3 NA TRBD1 TGTGCCATCAGTGAAGGGCAGGGGGCCGGAGGCTACACCTTC CAISEGQGAGGYTF
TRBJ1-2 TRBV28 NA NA TGTGCCAGCAGTCCCCAGGGATTATATGGCTACACCTTC CASSPQGLYGYTF
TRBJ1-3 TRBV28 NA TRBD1 TGTGCCAGCAGCCTACAGGGGGCGAAAGGAAACACCATATATTTT CASSLQGAKGNTIYF
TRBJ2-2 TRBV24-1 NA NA TGTGCCACCAGTGATAGCAGGGGTACCGGGGAGCTGTTTTTT CATSDSRGTGELFF
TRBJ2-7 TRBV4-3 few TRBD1 TGCGCCAGCAGCCAAGATCGGGACAGGCCTTCCTACGAGCAGTACTTC CASSQDRDRPSYEQYF
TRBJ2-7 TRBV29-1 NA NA TGCAGCGTCAGAAGCTCCTACGAGCAGTACTTC CSVRSSYEQYF
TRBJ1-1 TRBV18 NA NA TGTGCCAGCTCACTCGATATGAACACTGAAGCTTTCTTT CASSLDMNTEAFF
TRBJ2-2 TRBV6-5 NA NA TGTGCCAGCAGTTACTCCGGGACCGGGGAGCTGTTTTTT CASSYSGTGELFF